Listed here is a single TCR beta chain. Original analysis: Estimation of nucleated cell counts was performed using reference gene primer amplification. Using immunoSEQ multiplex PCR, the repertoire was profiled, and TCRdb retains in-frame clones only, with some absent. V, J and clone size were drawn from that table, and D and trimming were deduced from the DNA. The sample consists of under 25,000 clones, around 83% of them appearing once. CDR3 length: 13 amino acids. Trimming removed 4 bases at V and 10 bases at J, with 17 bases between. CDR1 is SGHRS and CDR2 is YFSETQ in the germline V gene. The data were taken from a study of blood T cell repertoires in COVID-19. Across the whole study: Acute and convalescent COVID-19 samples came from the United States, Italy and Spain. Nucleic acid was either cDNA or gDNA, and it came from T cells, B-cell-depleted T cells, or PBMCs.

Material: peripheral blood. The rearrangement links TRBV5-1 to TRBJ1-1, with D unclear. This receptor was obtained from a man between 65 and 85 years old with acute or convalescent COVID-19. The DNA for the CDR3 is TGCGCCAGCAGCCCCGGCCCCGGAGCGGCAGCTTTCTTT. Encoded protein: CASSPGPGAAAFF.